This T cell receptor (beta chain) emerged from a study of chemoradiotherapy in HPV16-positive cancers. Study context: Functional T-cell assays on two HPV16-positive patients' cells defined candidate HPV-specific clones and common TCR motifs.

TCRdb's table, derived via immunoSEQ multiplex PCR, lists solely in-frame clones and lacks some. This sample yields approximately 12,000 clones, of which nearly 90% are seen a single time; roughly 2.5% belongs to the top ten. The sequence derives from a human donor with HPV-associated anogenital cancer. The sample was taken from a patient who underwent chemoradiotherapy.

CDR3 residues: CASSFMRGSTDTQYF. For the CDR3, the DNA is TGTGCCAGCAGTTTCATGCGGGGCAGCACAGATACGCAGTATTTT. This chain links TRBV6-6 with TRBJ2-3, with D perhaps matching TRBD2 (6 bases). This CDR3 spans 15 amino acids. The ends were cut back, 4 bases at V and 0 bases at J, with 11 bases in the middle. CDR1 MNHNY and CDR2 SVGAGI come from the germline V gene (reference sequence).